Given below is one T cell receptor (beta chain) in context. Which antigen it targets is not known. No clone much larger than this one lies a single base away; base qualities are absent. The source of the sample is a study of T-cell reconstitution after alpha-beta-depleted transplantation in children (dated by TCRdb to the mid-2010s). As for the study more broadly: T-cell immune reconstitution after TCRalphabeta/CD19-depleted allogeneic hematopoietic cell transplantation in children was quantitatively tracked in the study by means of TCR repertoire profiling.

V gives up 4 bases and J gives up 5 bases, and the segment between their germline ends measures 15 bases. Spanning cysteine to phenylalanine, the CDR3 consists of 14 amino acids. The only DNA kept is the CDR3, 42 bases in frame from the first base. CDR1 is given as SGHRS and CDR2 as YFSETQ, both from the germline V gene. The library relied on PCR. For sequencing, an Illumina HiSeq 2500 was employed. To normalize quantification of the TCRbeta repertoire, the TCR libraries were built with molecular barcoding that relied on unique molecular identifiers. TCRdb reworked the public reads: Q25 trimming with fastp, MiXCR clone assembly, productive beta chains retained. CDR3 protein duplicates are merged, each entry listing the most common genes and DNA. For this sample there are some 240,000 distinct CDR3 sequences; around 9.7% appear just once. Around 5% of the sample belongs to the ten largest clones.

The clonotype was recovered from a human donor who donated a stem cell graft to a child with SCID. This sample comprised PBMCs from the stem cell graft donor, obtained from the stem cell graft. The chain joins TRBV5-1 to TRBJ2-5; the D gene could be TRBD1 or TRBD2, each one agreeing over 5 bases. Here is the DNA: TGCGCCAGCAGCCCAGGGATACTAGGGGAGACCCAGTACTTC. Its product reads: CASSPGILGETQYF. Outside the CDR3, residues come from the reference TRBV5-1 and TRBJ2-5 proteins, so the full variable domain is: KAGVTQTPRYLIKTRGQQVTLSCSPISGHRSVSWYQQTPGQGLQFLFEYFSETQRNKGNFPGRFSGRQFSNSRSEMNVSTLELGDSALYLCASSPGILGETQYFGPGTRLLVL.